This section outlines one T cell receptor beta chain sequence together with its context. Drawing of peripheral blood yielded about 10 milliliters from each donor. Samples each yielded at least 5 micrograms of total RNA. The entry originates in a study of blood T cells in healthy people across ages. Trimming removed 3 bases from V and 5 bases from J, with 22 bases in between. Looked up from germline, CDR1 is SGHRS and CDR2 is YFSETQ. The CDR3 spans 17 residues. A J-beta primer mix and a sample-barcoded 5' primer were used in a second PCR of roughly 6 to 11 cycles. Using its own MiXCR run on the 5' RACE reads, TCRdb lists one record per CDR3 protein. The table lists about a million distinct CDR3 sequences, about two fifths of them singletons, with around 13% in the top ten.

The chain joins TRBV5-1 to TRBJ2-3; D is undetermined. The TCR comes from a man in his late teens or twenties in good health. Specimen: blood. The CDR3 DNA reads TGCGCCAGCAGCTCGTCCCCCCCGGGCCTTGACGGAGATACGCAGTATTTT. Amino acids: CASSSSPPGLDGDTQYF.